The clone carrying this TCR beta chain occurred once. The CDR3 has 18 amino acids. With 2 bases clipped from V and 4 bases from J, the junction kept 11 bases outside the gene matches. Germline CDR1 SGHNT, CDR2 YYREEE (reference sequence). This sample is part of a study of blood T cell repertoires in COVID-19. Some clones are missing from TCRdb's copy, which holds only in-frame ones; the method was immunoSEQ multiplex PCR. The table records approximately 300,000 clones, roughly nine tenths of them present only once. The rearrangement links TRBV5-4 to TRBJ2-2; TRBD2 matches at 10 bases. Sequencing was performed on PBMCs or T cells enriched from blood (not recorded which). The receptor's source is a man between 60 and 75 years old who had recovered from COVID-19. CDR3 region: CASSFGASGRRSTGELFF. CDR3 DNA: TGTGCCAGCAGCTTTGGGGCTAGCGGGAGAAGGAGCACCGGGGAGCTGTTTTTT.